This T cell receptor (beta chain) came from a study of blood T cell repertoires in COVID-19 (dated by TCRdb to the early 2020s). Turning to the overall study: The collaborator samples originated in the United States, Italy and Spain and spanned the acute and convalescent phases of COVID-19. Samples were obtained from the ongoing ImmuneRACE study (first 160 participants) and from over 1,000 subjects provided by 6 global collaborators. HLA class I and class II types, where available, came from metadata supplied by the sample provider rather than from assay-based typing. Nearly every sample came with metadata listing a de-identified subject ID, COVID-19 status, age in years and sex. Subjects who had been exposed to COVID-19, were actively infected with it, or had recovered from it provided the deeply sampled blood TCRbeta repertoires that made up the dataset. The repertoires were released in a freely available public database intended as a resource for research on the immune response to SARS-CoV-2. The prospective study material was composed of cDNA or gDNA derived from T cells, B-cell-depleted T cells, or PBMCs. General conclusions and limits of the study: The quantity of clinical and demographic metadata differed by source and by participant and was supplied without curation.

The immunoSEQ Assay, a bias-controlled multiplex PCR, was used to amplify TCRbeta CDR3 regions from genomic DNA. The paper's processing steps were these. The number of nucleated cells in each sample was estimated by amplification of reference gene primers within the assay. To quantify the absolute abundance of each unique TCRbeta CDR3 rearrangement, sequence reads were collapsed and filtered. Productive Simpson clonality was computed per sample as the square root of Simpson's diversity index over productive rearrangements. The source is immuneACCESS, and TCRdb retained only in-frame sequences with V and J called. Part of the clones is not carried over; for the studies checked, unresolved V genes explain less than half of this, and the remainder is unexplained. D and trimming come from the DNA, and the V and J calls and clone size come from that table. The sample includes about 140,000 clones, with about 88% observed a single time. The top ten clones comprise 2.5% to 3% of the sample.

The CDR3 spans 12 residues, from the cysteine through the phenylalanine. Only the CDR3 part of the read is kept: 36 bases, read in frame from the first base. Reading the germline V gene (reference sequence) gives CDR1 LGHDT and CDR2 YNNKEL. A distance of 11 bases separates the germline ends of V and J, which lose 6 bases and 5 bases respectively. As to this clone: Its antigen remains undetermined. No per-base quality is available; no much larger clone lies one base away.

One collaborating source in Seattle enrolled patients while the patients were actively infected and followed the patients over time throughout the course of disease. Collaborating institutions collected whole blood in K2EDTA tubes following their own protocols. For TCRbeta analysis, collaborators shipped samples in one of three forms: frozen whole blood, isolated PBMCs, or DNA extracted from either of those sample types. Sequencing was done on a sample of peripheral blood. This TCR came from a human donor with COVID-19, enrolled during active disease. The donor label of this sample is uncertain. The chain uses TRBV3-1 (or the pseudogene TRBV3-2) and TRBJ2-7; a weak D assignment points to TRBD1 (5 bases agree). Here the CDR3 is given as CASSVGEDEQYF. The nucleotides are TGTGCCAGCAGTGTAGGGGAAGACGAGCAGTACTTC.